This T cell receptor (beta chain) was sequenced in a study of shared clonotypes between healthy human individuals. Original processing methods: Junction-only immunoSEQ data arrived without quality scores, meaning filtering differed. TCRdb keeps only in-frame clones here, not all; method: immunoSEQ multiplex PCR. D and trimming were read from the DNA, whereas the V and J calls and clone size are those reported in that table. The table has 2 million to 3 million clones, 80% to 95% seen once; the top ten hold 0.36%. CDR1 is LNHNV, CDR2 YYDKDF, per germline (reference sequence). With 10 bases clipped from V and 0 bases from J, the junction kept 6 bases outside the gene matches. The CDR3 runs 13 residues. Comments on this clone: Its antigen is unidentified.

Broader study findings: The study found lower generation probabilities in non-shared clonotypes than in those shared by all four donors.

The sequencing sample was made of naive CD4+ T cells from PBMCs. Noted subset: CD45RA+ positively selected. V is TRBV15 and J is TRBJ2-7; 7 nucleotides match TRBD2. The sequence was collected from a man aged 18 to 35 in good health. Some clones in this sample may be carry-over from other donors' samples. The CDR3 DNA follows: TGTGCCAGCCGCGGGGGAAGCTCCTACGAGCAGTACTTC. It codes for CASRGGSSYEQYF. The variable domain in full, with the rest retrieved from reference TRBV15 and TRBJ2-7, is DAMVIQNPRYQVTQFGKPVTLSCSQTLNHNVMYWYQQKSSQAPKLLFHYYDKDFNNEADTPDNFQSRRPNTSFCFLDIRSPGLGDTAMYLCASRGGSSYEQYFGPGTRLTVT.